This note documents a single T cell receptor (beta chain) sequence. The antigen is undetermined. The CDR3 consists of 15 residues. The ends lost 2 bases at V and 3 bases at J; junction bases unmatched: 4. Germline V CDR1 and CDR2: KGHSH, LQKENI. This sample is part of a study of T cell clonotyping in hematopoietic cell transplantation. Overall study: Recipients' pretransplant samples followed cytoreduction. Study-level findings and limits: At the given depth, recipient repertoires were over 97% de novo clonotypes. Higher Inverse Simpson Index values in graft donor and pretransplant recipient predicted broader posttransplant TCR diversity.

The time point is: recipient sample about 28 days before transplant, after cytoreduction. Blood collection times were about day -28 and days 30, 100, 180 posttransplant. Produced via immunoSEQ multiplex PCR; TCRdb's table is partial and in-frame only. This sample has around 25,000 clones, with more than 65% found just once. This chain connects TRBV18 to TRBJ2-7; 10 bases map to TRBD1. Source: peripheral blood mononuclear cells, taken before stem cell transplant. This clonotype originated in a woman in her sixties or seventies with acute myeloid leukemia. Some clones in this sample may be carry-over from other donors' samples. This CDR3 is CASSPGTGAGYEQYF. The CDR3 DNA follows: TGTGCCAGCTCACCAGGGACAGGGGCCGGCTACGAGCAGTACTTC.